The sequence of this T cell receptor beta chain was determined in a study of STAT5B mutations in CD4+ large granular lymphocyte leukemia (dated by TCRdb to between 2022 and 2023). Turning to the overall study: Among healthy controls, the CDR3 'QG' motif was associated with a particular HLA allele. The study compared the TCRbeta repertoires of patients with CD4+ T-cell large granular lymphocyte leukemia against the TCRbeta repertoires of healthy blood donors. Flow cytometry on FACSCanto II or FACSVerse showed that the purified fractions were more than 95% pure among lymphocytes.

Buffy coats from over 35 blood donors, supplied by the Finnish Red Cross blood service, were used as healthy controls. All TCR-sequenced material derived from peripheral blood: patient blood samples and healthy donor buffy coats. Peripheral blood mononuclear cells were isolated by Ficoll-Hypaque gradient centrifugation. For the healthy controls, CD4+ cells were obtained from buffy coats by magnetic purification. Genomic DNA was extracted using the Gentra Puregene Cell and Tissue kit, and a Qubit 2.0 fluorometer was used to quantify it. The CDR3 measures 11 amino acids from cysteine to phenylalanine. This entry keeps only the CDR3 DNA: 33 bases, framed from base 1. V is reduced by 7 bases and J by 6 bases, leaving a spacing of 9 bases between them. As encoded in the germline V gene, CDR1 is SNHLY while CDR2 is FYNNEI. Note on this clone: Its antigen remains undetermined. There are no base qualities to consult, and no much larger clone falls within one base.

The study at large found these results: The data were not HLA-matched, and the relatively small sample size could explain the higher clonality seen in CD4+ compared with CD8+ T-LGLL. TRBV06-family usage was enriched among the top patient clones (8/27) compared with healthy controls (2/35). Greater clonality appeared to be present in CD4-sorted patient repertoires than in healthy CD4+ repertoires, and the difference was retained after the putative leukemic clones were removed. Each patient's main leukemic clonotypes were private, but approximately 26% of these clonotypes showed up at low frequency in the non-leukemic repertoires of other patients.

TCRbeta rearrangements were sequenced from genomic DNA using the immunoSEQ assay at survey resolution. From the authors' description of their analysis: A lowest detectable productive clonotype frequency of 2.59 x 10-5 was observed in the TCR sequencing data. Only productive TCRbeta rearrangements, defined as complete and in-frame sequences, were included in the analyses. Simpson clonality, calculated in the immunoSEQ Analyzer version 3.0, was used as the measure of sample clonality. Clones were categorized by frequency as very rare, small, medium, large (1-20%) or hyperexpanded (>20%). Generation probabilities were estimated with OLGA 1.2.3, V-gene circos plots were made with VDJtools, specificities were looked up in VDJdb, and CDR3 motifs were identified with GLIPH. In TCRdb, the immuneACCESS table is reduced to in-frame sequences with V and J assigned. These tables do not hold every clone; where another copy was compared, an unresolved V gene accounts for under half, and the others remain unexplained. V, J and clone size were drawn from that table, and D and trimming were deduced from the DNA. Across this sample there are about 32,000 clones, with just under 85% seen only once. The top ten clones comprise around 4.5% of the sample.

Sequences were obtained from CD4+ T cells from blood buffy coats. The TCR originated in a human donor in good health. This sequence uses TRBV2 and TRBJ2-5, with no reliable assignment of the D segment. The base sequence is TGTGCCAGCAAGGTTGGAAAGACCCAGTACTTC. This translates into CASKVGKTQYF. Full variable domain (CDR3 extended with the reference TRBV2 and TRBJ2-5 proteins): EPEVTQTPSHQVTQMGQEVILRCVPISNHLYFYWYRQILGQKVEFLVSFYNNEISEKSEIFDDQFSVERPDGSNFTLKIRSTKLEDSAMYFCASKVGKTQYFGPGTRLLVL.